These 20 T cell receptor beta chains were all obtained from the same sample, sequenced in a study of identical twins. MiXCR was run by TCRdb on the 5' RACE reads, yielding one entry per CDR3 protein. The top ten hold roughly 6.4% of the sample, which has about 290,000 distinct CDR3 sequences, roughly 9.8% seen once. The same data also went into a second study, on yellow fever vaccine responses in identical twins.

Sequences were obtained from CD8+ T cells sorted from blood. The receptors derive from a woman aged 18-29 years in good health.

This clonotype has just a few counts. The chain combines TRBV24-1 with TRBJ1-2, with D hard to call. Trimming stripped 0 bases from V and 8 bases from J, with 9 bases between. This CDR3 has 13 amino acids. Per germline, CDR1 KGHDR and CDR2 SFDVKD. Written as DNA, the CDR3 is TGTGCCACCAGTGATTTGGGATCTCACGGCTACACCTTC. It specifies CATSDLGSHGYTF.

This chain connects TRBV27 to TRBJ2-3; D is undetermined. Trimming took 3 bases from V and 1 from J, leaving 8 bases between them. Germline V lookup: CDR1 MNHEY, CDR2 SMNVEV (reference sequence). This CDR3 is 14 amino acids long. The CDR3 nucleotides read TGTGCCAGCAGTTTTGAGAGTCGCACAGATACGCAGTATTTT. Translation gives CASSFESRTDTQYF.

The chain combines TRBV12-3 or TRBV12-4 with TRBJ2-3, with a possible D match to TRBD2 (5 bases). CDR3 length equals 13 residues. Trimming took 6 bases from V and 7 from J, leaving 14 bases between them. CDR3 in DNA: TGTGCCAGCAGCCCAGGACTGGAGAATACGCAGTATTTT. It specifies CASSPGLENTQYF.

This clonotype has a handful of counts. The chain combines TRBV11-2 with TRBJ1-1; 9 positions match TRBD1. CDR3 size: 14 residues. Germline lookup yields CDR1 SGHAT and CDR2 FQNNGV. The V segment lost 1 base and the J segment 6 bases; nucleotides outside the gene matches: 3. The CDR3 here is CASSLVGTGPEAFF. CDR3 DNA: TGTGCCAGCAGCTTAGTTGGGACAGGGCCTGAAGCTTTCTTT.

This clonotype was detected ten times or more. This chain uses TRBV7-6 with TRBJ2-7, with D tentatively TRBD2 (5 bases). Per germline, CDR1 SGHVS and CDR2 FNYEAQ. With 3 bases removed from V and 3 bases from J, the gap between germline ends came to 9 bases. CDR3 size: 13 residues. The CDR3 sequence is CASSFGINYEQYF. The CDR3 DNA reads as TGTGCCAGCAGCTTCGGGATAAACTACGAGCAGTACTTC.

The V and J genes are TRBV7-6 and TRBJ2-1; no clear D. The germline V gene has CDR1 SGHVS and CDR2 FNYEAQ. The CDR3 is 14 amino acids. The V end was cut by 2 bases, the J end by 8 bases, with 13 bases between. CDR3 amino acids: CASSLTPNRDEQFF. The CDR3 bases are TGTGCCAGCAGCTTAACCCCAAACAGAGATGAGCAGTTCTTC.

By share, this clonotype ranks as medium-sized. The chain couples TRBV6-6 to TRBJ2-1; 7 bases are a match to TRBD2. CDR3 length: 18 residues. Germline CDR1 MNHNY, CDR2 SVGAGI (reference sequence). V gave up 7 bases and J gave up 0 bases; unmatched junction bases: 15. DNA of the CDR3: TGTGCCAGCACCGAGAGCCGACTAGCCTTCTCCTCCTACAATGAGCAGTTCTTC. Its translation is CASTESRLAFSSYNEQFF.

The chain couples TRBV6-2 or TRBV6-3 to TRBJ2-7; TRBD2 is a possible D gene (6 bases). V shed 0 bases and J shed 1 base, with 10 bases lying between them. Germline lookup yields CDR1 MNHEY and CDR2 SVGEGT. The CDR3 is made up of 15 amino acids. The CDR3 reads CASSYSVAESYEQYF. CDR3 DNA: TGTGCCAGCAGTTACTCGGTAGCGGAGTCCTACGAGCAGTACTTC.

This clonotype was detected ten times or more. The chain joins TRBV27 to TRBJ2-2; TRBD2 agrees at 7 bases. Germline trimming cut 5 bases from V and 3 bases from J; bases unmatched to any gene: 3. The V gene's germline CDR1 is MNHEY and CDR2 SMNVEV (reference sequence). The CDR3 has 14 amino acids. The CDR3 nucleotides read TGTGCCAGCAGTGCGGGACTACACACCGGGGAGCTGTTTTTT. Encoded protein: CASSAGLHTGELFF.

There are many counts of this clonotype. Here the CDR3 reads CSASWGGNEQFF. The CDR3 DNA follows: TGCAGTGCTAGCTGGGGGGGGAATGAGCAGTTCTTC. The genes are TRBV20-1 and TRBJ2-1, with 7 positions matching TRBD2. J lost 7 bases, V lost 3 bases, and 3 bases had no gene match. The CDR3 length is 12 residues. Germline CDR1 is DFQATT and CDR2 is SNEGSKA (reference sequence).

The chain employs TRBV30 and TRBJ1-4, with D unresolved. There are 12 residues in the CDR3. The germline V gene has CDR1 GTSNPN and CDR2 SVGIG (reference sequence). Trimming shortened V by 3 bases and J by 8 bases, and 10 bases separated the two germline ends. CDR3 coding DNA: TGTGCCTGGAGGGCCCTAGGGGAAAAACTGTTTTTT. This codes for CAWRALGEKLFF. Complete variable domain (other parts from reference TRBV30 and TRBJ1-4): SQTIHQWPATLVQPVGSPLSLECTVEGTSNPNLYWYRQAAGRGLQLLFYSVGIGQISSEVPQNLSASRPQDRQFILSSKKLLLSDSGFYLCAWRALGEKLFFGSGTQLSVL.

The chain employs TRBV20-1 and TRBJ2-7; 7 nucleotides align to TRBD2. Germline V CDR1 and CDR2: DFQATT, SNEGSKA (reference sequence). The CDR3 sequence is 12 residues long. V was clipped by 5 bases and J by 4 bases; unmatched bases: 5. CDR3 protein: CSARWEGYEQYF. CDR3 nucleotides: TGCAGTGCTCGGTGGGAGGGGTACGAGCAGTACTTC.

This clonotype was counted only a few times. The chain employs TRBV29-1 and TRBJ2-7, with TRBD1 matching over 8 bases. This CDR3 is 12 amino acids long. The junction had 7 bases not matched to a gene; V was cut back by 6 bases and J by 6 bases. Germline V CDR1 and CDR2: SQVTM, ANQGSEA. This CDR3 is CSVRTGTGEQYF. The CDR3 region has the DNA TGCAGCGTAAGGACAGGGACTGGCGAGCAGTACTTC.

The CDR3 DNA reads TGTGCCAGCACTCCACTCACCCCGCAACTGAATTCACCCCTCCACTTT. Its protein product is CASTPLTPQLNSPLHF. The chain combines TRBV7-9 with TRBJ1-6; D not certain. The CDR3 extends over 16 amino acids. In germline, CDR1 is SEHNR, CDR2 FQNEAQ (reference sequence). The V and J ends lost 7 bases and 7 bases respectively, with 20 bases between them.

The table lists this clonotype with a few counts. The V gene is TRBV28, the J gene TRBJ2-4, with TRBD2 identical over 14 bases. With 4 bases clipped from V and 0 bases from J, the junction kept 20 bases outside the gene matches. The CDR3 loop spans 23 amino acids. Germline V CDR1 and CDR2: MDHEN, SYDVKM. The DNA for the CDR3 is TGTGCCAGCAGTTCGACTAGCGGGAGGGATGACCAAGAAATTAGCGCAGCCAAAAACATTCAGTACTTC. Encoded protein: CASSSTSGRDDQEISAAKNIQYF.

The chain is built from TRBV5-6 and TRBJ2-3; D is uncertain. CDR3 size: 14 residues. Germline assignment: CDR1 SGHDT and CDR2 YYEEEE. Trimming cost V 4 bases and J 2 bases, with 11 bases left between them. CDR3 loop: CASSPGGFTDTQYF. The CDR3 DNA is TGTGCCAGCAGCCCCGGTGGGTTCACAGATACGCAGTATTTT.

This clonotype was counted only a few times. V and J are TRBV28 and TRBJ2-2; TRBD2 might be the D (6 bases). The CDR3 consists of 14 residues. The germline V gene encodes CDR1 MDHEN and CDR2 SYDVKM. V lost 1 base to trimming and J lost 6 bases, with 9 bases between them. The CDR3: CASSLFGGSGELFF. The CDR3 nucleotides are TGTGCCAGCAGTTTATTTGGGGGGTCCGGGGAGCTGTTTTTT. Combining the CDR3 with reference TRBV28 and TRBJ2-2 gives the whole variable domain DVKVTQSSRYLVKRTGEKVFLECVQDMDHENMFWYRQDPGLGLRLIYFSYDVKMKEKGDIPEGYSVSREKKERFSLILESASTNQTSMYLCASSLFGGSGELFFGEGSRLTVL.

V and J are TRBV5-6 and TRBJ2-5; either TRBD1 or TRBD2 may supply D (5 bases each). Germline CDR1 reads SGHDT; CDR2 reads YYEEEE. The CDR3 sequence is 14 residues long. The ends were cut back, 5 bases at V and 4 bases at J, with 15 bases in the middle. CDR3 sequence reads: CASRLGPESETQYF. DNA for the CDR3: TGTGCCAGCAGACTGGGACCGGAGTCAGAGACCCAGTACTTC. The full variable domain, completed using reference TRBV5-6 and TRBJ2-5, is DAGVTQSPTHLIKTRGQQVTLRCSPKSGHDTVSWYQQALGQGPQFIFQYYEEEERQRGNFPDRFSGHQFPNYSSELNVNALLLGDSALYLCASRLGPESETQYFGPGTRLLVL.

Here the CDR3 DNA reads TGTGCCAGCAGTCCCCTCGGAGGCGGGGGGGAGCAGTACTTC. This encodes CASSPLGGGGEQYF. The gene calls are TRBV28 and TRBJ2-7; 8 bases are shared with TRBD2. Germline loops: CDR1 MDHEN, CDR2 SYDVKM. This CDR3 spans 14 amino acids. After removal of 5 bases from V and 7 bases from J, the junction contained 10 bases not matched to a gene. Filled out from reference TRBV28 and TRBJ2-7, the complete variable domain reads DVKVTQSSRYLVKRTGEKVFLECVQDMDHENMFWYRQDPGLGLRLIYFSYDVKMKEKGDIPEGYSVSREKKERFSLILESASTNQTSMYLCASSPLGGGGEQYFGPGTRLTVT.

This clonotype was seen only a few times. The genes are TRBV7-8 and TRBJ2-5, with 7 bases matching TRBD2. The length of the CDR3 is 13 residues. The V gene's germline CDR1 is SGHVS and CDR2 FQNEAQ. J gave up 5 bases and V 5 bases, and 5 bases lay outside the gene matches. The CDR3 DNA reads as TGTGCCAGCAGCCCAACTAGCGAGGAGACCCAGTACTTC. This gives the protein CASSPTSEETQYF. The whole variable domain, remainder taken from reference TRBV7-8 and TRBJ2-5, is GAGVSQSPRYKVAKRGQDVALRCDPISGHVSLFWYQQALGQGPEFLTYFQNEAQLDKSGLPSDRFFAERPEGSVSTLKIQRTQQEDSAVYLCASSPTSEETQYFGPGTRLLVL.